The next 32 T cell receptor beta chains were all read from a single sample in a study of CXCR3-negative and CXCR3-positive naive CD8 T cells. Their recognized antigens are unknown. The authors made the TRB cDNA libraries by 5' RACE using UMI labels. TCRdb re-analyzed the 5' RACE reads; it lists each CDR3 protein once, without DNA. The sample has some 100,000 distinct CDR3 sequences; the top ten hold 0.35% to 0.4%. Overall study results and limits: Hydrophobicity was higher for TRB CDR3s found in CXCR3-positive naive cells than in CXCR3-negative naive cells.

The sample consisted of naive CXCR3+ CD8+ T cells from blood. Regarding subset: CD45RO-CCR7+CD27+CD95- naive CD8+ T cells expressing CXCR3 (TNR3+). The receptors stem from a human donor in good health. Some clones in this sample may be carry-over from other donors' samples.

The V call is TRBV28, the J call TRBJ2-7; TCRdb's D call, TRBD1, is unchecked because there is no DNA. Germline CDR1 is MDHEN and CDR2 is SYDVKM. The CDR3 consists of 13 residues. CDR3 region: CASSPRVAYGQYF.

This sequence joins TRBV14 and TRBJ2-2. The germline V gene has CDR1 SGHDN and CDR2 FVKESK. This CDR3 is built from 15 residues. The CDR3 spells CASSQEPRLPGELFF.

V gene TRBV2 combines with J gene TRBJ2-3; TCRdb names TRBD1, which stays unverified in the absence of DNA. The V gene's germline CDR1 is SNHLY and CDR2 FYNNEI. The CDR3 totals 15 residues. This chain's CDR3 is CASKNGWSGTDTQYF. The full variable domain, in which reference TRBV2 and TRBJ2-3 provide the parts outside the CDR3, is EPEVTQTPSHQVTQMGQEVILRCVPISNHLYFYWYRQILGQKVEFLVSFYNNEISEKSEIFDDQFSVERPDGSNFTLKIRSTKLEDSAMYFCASKNGWSGTDTQYFGPGTRLTVL.

This chain joins TRBV12-3 or TRBV12-4 and TRBJ2-5; no DNA is available, so the TRBD1 call from TCRdb remains unchecked. This CDR3 spans 14 amino acids. The CDR3 is CASSFWGREETQYF.

The chain uses TRBV20-1 and TRBJ2-7; TCRdb gives TRBD2 as the D gene, but with no DNA this cannot be confirmed. This CDR3 spans 15 amino acids. Germline V gives CDR1 DFQATT, CDR2 SNEGSKA (reference sequence). CDR3 sequence: CSAEDSGRGSGEQYF.

The chain joins TRBV29-1 to TRBJ2-1; TCRdb designates TRBD2, a call that cannot be tested without DNA. Germline CDR1 and CDR2: SQVTM and ANQGSEA. This CDR3 is built from 14 residues. CDR3: CSVETGLAGGEQFF.

The chain links TRBV21-1 to TRBJ1-6; the TCRdb D gene call, TRBD1, has no DNA to confirm it. TRBV21-1 is annotated as a pseudogene. This CDR3 region has 14 residues. The chain's CDR3 is CASPDRDCNSPLHF.

V and J are TRBV29-1 and TRBJ2-5. This CDR3 region has 12 residues. Germline assignment: CDR1 SQVTM and CDR2 ANQGSEA. The CDR3 is CSVETNQETQYF.

This chain links TRBV10-3 with TRBJ2-7; TCRdb names TRBD2, which stays unverified in the absence of DNA. This CDR3 has 15 residues. Per germline, CDR1 ENHRY and CDR2 SYGVKD. The CDR3 is CAISKLGEGDYEQYF.

V gene TRBV10-3 combines with J gene TRBJ2-1; TCRdb gives TRBD1 as the D gene, but with no DNA this cannot be confirmed. The germline gives CDR1 ENHRY, CDR2 SYGVKD. The CDR3 has 14 residues. The CDR3 region is CAIAGENSDNEQFF.

This chain joins TRBV15 and TRBJ2-7; without DNA, the TCRdb call of TRBD1 cannot be checked. This CDR3 contains 15 residues. Germline V gene lookup returns CDR1 LNHNV and CDR2 YYDKDF (reference sequence). This chain's CDR3 is CATSTHRDRGHEQYF.

The gene calls are TRBV7-6 and TRBJ2-7; TCRdb picks TRBD2, but there is no DNA to check that call. The CDR3 length is 17 residues. Germline values: CDR1 SGHVS, CDR2 FNYEAQ. This chain's CDR3 is CASSSDGTRGLSYEQYF.

The rearrangement links TRBV2 to TRBJ2-1. Germline V gene sequence: CDR1 SNHLY, CDR2 FYNNEI. CDR3 size: 13 residues. The CDR3 loop reads CASFGSSYNEQFF.

V is TRBV7-9 and J is TRBJ1-6; absent DNA, TCRdb's TRBD1 call cannot be checked. Germline CDR1 SEHNR, CDR2 FQNEAQ (reference sequence). There are 16 residues in the CDR3. This CDR3 reads CASSLEPGHHNSPLHF.

The rearrangement uses TRBV11-2 and TRBJ2-7; TCRdb returns TRBD1, unconfirmable since there is no DNA. The germline gives CDR1 SGHAT, CDR2 FQNNGV. There are 12 residues in the CDR3. The CDR3 sequence is CASSFSPSEQYF.

This sequence joins TRBV13 and TRBJ2-7; TCRdb names TRBD1, which stays unverified in the absence of DNA. The CDR3 totals 13 residues. Germline CDR1 PRHDT, CDR2 FYEKMQ (reference sequence). The CDR3 sequence: CASSADYRGSQYF.

The chain recombines TRBV28 with TRBJ2-1; the D call of TRBD2 rests on TCRdb alone, since no DNA is present to check it. There are 16 residues in the CDR3. CDR1 is MDHEN, CDR2 SYDVKM, per germline. CDR3 residues: CASSSLSGGNHNEQFF.

V gene TRBV5-1 combines with J gene TRBJ1-1; TCRdb's D call of TRBD1 is untestable without DNA. The CDR3 extends over 14 amino acids. Germline CDR1 and CDR2: SGHRS and YFSETQ. The CDR3 here is CASSLGQVWTEAFF. Combining the CDR3 with reference TRBV5-1 and TRBJ1-1 gives the whole variable domain KAGVTQTPRYLIKTRGQQVTLSCSPISGHRSVSWYQQTPGQGLQFLFEYFSETQRNKGNFPGRFSGRQFSNSRSEMNVSTLELGDSALYLCASSLGQVWTEAFFGQGTRLTVV.

This chain uses TRBV12-3 or TRBV12-4 with TRBJ2-7; TCRdb returns TRBD1, unconfirmable since there is no DNA. The CDR3 has 13 residues. CDR3: CASSTDSPYEQYF.

This chain uses TRBV7-9 with TRBJ2-7. The germline V gene has CDR1 SEHNR and CDR2 FQNEAQ (reference sequence). The CDR3 contains 16 residues. CDR3 protein: CASSLTETGGAYEQYF.

The rearrangement uses TRBV19 and TRBJ1-1; the D gene TCRdb calls, TRBD1, cannot be checked with no DNA. Germline-derived CDR1 and CDR2 are LNHDA and SQIVND (reference sequence). There are 14 residues in the CDR3. The CDR3 protein is CASNKGPRNTEAFF.

The chain's CDR3 is CASSDTPYNEQFF. The gene calls are TRBV19 and TRBJ2-1; lacking DNA, the TRBD1 call made by TCRdb goes unchecked. Per germline, CDR1 LNHDA and CDR2 SQIVND (reference sequence). CDR3 length: 13 residues.

The rearrangement uses TRBV5-6 and TRBJ2-2; TCRdb indicates TRBD1, and absent DNA this call remains unverified. The CDR3 consists of 18 residues. Germline CDR1 SGHDT, CDR2 YYEEEE. The CDR3 loop reads CASSAAGGADGDTGELFF. The variable domain in full, with the rest retrieved from reference TRBV5-6 and TRBJ2-2, is DAGVTQSPTHLIKTRGQQVTLRCSPKSGHDTVSWYQQALGQGPQFIFQYYEEEERQRGNFPDRFSGHQFPNYSSELNVNALLLGDSALYLCASSAAGGADGDTGELFFGEGSRLTVL.

This chain connects TRBV29-1 to TRBJ2-2; there is no DNA to check the TCRdb D call of TRBD1. The CDR3 contains 13 residues. Germline lookup yields CDR1 SQVTM and CDR2 ANQGSEA. The CDR3 here is CSVVSGDTGELFF.

The chain uses TRBV28 and TRBJ1-4. Germline V CDR1 and CDR2: MDHEN, SYDVKM. CDR3 length: 15 residues. This chain's CDR3 is CASSPRTAEAEKLFF.

The chain employs TRBV7-8 and TRBJ2-3; the D gene TCRdb calls, TRBD2, cannot be checked with no DNA. The CDR3 runs 15 residues. The germline V gene encodes CDR1 SGHVS and CDR2 FQNEAQ. CDR3 residues: CASSARLGGTDTQYF. Full variable domain (rest looked up from reference TRBV7-8 and TRBJ2-3): GAGVSQSPRYKVAKRGQDVALRCDPISGHVSLFWYQQALGQGPEFLTYFQNEAQLDKSGLPSDRFFAERPEGSVSTLKIQRTQQEDSAVYLCASSARLGGTDTQYFGPGTRLTVL.

The chain's CDR3 is CATSNIYRGNEQYF. The rearrangement joins TRBV15 to TRBJ2-7; as DNA is missing, the TRBD1 call by TCRdb cannot be tested. The CDR3 totals 14 residues. The germline CDR1 and CDR2 sequences are LNHNV and YYDKDF (reference sequence).

V gene TRBV27 combines with J gene TRBJ2-7; TCRdb's D call, TRBD2, is unchecked because there is no DNA. This CDR3 spans 15 amino acids. Per the germline V gene, CDR1 is MNHEY and CDR2 is SMNVEV (reference sequence). Here the CDR3 reads CASSLNLGSPYEQHF.

The rearrangement uses TRBV7-3 and TRBJ2-5; TCRdb outputs TRBD1, but without DNA this stays unchecked. The germline CDR1 and CDR2 sequences are SGHTA and FQGTGA. This CDR3 contains 16 residues. CDR3 sequence: CASSSLGRFPEETQYF.

The chain joins TRBV27 to TRBJ2-1; absent DNA, TCRdb's TRBD1 call cannot be checked. The CDR3 is 15 residues long. Germline values: CDR1 MNHEY, CDR2 SMNVEV (reference sequence). The CDR3: CASSIHQGAIDEQFF.

The chain has TRBV7-6 and TRBJ2-1; there is no DNA to check the TCRdb D call of TRBD1. Per germline, CDR1 SGHVS and CDR2 FNYEAQ. CDR3 length equals 15 residues. The CDR3 here is CASSSGTGGYNEQFF. The variable domain in full, with the rest retrieved from reference TRBV7-6 and TRBJ2-1, is GAGVSQSPRYKVTKRGQDVALRCDPISGHVSLYWYRQALGQGPEFLTYFNYEAQQDKSGLPNDRFSAERPEGSISTLTIQRTEQRDSAMYRCASSSGTGGYNEQFFGPGTRLTVL.

V usage is TRBV12-3 or TRBV12-4 and J usage is TRBJ2-3. The CDR3 is 12 amino acids. The chain's CDR3 is CASSPDPDTQYF.